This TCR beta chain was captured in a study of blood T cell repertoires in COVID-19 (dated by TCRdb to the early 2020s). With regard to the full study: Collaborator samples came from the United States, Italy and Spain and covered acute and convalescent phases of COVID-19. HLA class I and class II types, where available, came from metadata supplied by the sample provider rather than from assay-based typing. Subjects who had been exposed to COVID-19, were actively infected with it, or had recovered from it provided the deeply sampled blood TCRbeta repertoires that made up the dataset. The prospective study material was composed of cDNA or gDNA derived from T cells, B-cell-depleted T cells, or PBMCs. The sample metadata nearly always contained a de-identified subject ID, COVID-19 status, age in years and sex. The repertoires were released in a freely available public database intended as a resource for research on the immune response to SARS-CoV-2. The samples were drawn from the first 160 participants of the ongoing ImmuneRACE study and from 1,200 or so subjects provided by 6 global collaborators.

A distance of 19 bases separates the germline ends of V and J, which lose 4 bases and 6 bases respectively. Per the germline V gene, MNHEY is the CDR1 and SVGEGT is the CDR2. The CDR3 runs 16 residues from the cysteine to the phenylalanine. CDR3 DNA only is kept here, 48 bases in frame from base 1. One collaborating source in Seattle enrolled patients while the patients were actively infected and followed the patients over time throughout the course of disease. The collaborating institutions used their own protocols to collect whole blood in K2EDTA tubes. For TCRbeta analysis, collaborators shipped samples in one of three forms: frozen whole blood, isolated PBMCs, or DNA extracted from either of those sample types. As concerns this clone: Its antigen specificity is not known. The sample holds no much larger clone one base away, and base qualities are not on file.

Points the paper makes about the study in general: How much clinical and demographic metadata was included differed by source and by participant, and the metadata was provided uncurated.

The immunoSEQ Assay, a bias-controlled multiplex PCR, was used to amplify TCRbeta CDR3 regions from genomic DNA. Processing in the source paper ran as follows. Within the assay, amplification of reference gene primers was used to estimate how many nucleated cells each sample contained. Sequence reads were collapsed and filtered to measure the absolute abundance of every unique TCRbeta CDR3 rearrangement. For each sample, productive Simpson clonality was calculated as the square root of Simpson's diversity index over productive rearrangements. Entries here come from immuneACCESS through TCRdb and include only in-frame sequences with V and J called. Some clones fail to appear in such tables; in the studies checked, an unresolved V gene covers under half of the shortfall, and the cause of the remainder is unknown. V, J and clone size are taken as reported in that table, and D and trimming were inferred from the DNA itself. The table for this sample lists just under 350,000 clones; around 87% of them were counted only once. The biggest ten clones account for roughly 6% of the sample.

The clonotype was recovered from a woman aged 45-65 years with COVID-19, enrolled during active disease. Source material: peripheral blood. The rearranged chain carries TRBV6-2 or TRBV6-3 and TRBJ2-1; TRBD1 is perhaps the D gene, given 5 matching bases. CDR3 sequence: CASSSPAGLRFNEQFF. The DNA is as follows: TGTGCCAGCAGTTCCCCCGCAGGGTTGCGCTTCAATGAGCAGTTCTTC.